Sequencing of this T cell receptor beta chain was carried out in a study of T cells in Graves' hyperthyroidism and ophthalmopathy. Ten or more counts support this clonotype. Using RNA transcripts as the source, TCR beta CDR3 regions were amplified. An initial round of RT-PCR targeting the TCR CDR3 relied on the HTBI primer set. TCRdb reanalysed the multiplex PCR reads using MiXCR and keeps one entry per CDR3 protein. The sample contains around 340,000 distinct CDR3 sequences, about a sixth of which appear only once. Germline CDR1 is SQVTM and CDR2 is ANQGSEA. The CDR3 has 13 amino acids. The V gene lost 5 bases and the J gene lost 5 bases, with 15 bases spanning the gap.

The source is a woman aged 40 to 55 with Graves' ophthalmopathy. The gene calls are TRBV29-1 and TRBJ1-1; TRBD1 might be the D (6 bases). The sample was blood. The CDR3 DNA follows: TGCAGCGTTTACCGACAGGTAGAGACTGAAGCTTTCTTT. Protein product: CSVYRQVETEAFF.